The 11 T cell receptor beta chains presented below share a single source sample, sequenced in a study of T cell repertoires in cytomegalovirus infection. One entry per CDR3 protein, called by TCRdb with MiXCR from the reads. This sample has about 740,000 distinct CDR3 sequences; around a third occur once, and the top ten carry approximately 18%. Their target antigens are unknown. Sequenced material: cultured PBMCs, taken from culture after CMV antigen stimulation. These receptors all come from a human donor in good health (CMV status not recorded). Some clones in this sample may be carry-over from other donors' samples.

This chain links TRBV20-1 with TRBJ1-4; D remains ambiguous. The germline V gene encodes CDR1 DFQATT and CDR2 SNEGSKA (reference sequence). V was trimmed by 4 bases and J by 0 bases, leaving 15 bases between them. The CDR3 sequence is 16 residues long. CDR3 nucleotide sequence: TGCAGTGCTACAATTGGGGTTCTTGCAACTAATGAAAAACTGTTTTTT. Amino acids: CSATIGVLATNEKLFF.

The rearrangement links TRBV30 to TRBJ2-7; TRBD2 is a possible D gene (5 bases). Between the trimmed V and J ends, which lost 2 bases and 1 base, there was a span of 12 bases. CDR3 length: 14 residues. In germline, CDR1 is GTSNPN, CDR2 SVGIG (reference sequence). The CDR3 coding sequence is TGTGCCTGGAGTCGGAGATCGGGGTCCTACGAGCAGTACTTC. Encoded protein: CAWSRRSGSYEQYF.

J is TRBJ2-5 and V is TRBV6-6, with TRBD2 identical over 10 bases. Per germline, CDR1 MNHNY and CDR2 SVGAGI (reference sequence). The length of the CDR3 is 16 residues. V lost 4 bases, J lost 0 bases, and 5 bases stayed unmatched. The CDR3 sequence is CASSWGTSEDQETQYF. The CDR3 coding sequence is TGTGCCAGCAGTTGGGGGACTAGCGAGGACCAAGAGACCCAGTACTTC.

The table lists this clonotype with a few counts. The CDR3 region is CASSYGSNMALNYEQYF. In DNA, the CDR3 is TGTGCCAGCAGTTACGGTTCGAATATGGCGTTAAACTACGAGCAGTACTTC. V and J are TRBV6-6 and TRBJ2-7, with D uncertain. Germline loops: CDR1 MNHNY, CDR2 SVGAGI (reference sequence). V gave up 2 bases and J gave up 3 bases, with 20 bases separating them. The CDR3 is made up of 17 amino acids.

The genes are TRBV11-2 and TRBJ1-5, with 7 positions matching TRBD1. The trim removed 6 bases at V and 5 bases at J, leaving 10 bases unmatched. The CDR3 is 15 residues long. Germline V gene lookup returns CDR1 SGHAT and CDR2 FQNNGV. The CDR3 bases are TGTGCCAGCAGTTCTACAGGGGTGGGGGATCAGCCCCAGCATTTT. This codes for CASSSTGVGDQPQHF.

This clonotype was counted ten times or more. CDR3 DNA sequence: TGTGCCAGCAGTTTAGACGAGCAGTACTTC. It codes for CASSLDEQYF. The V call is TRBV28, the J call TRBJ2-7; D remains unclear. Trimming cost V 2 bases and J 5 bases, with 1 base left between them. Germline-derived CDR1 and CDR2 are MDHEN and SYDVKM. The CDR3 consists of 10 residues.

This clonotype was seen many times. The CDR3 DNA sequence: TGTGCCAGCAGCTTATTTTACGGGCTGGGCTATGGCTACACCTTC. Protein product: CASSLFYGLGYGYTF. The chain uses TRBV7-2 and TRBJ1-2; D is unclear. With 2 bases removed from V and 4 bases from J, the gap between germline ends came to 14 bases. This CDR3 has 15 amino acids. Per germline, CDR1 SGHTA and CDR2 FQGNSA.

The V and J genes are TRBV28 and TRBJ1-3; no clear D gene. V was shortened by 7 bases and J by 0 bases, with 16 bases between the two germline ends. CDR1 is MDHEN, CDR2 SYDVKM, per germline. The CDR3 has 16 residues. The CDR3 DNA reads TGTGCCAGCAATACGGTTAGGCTTTACTCTGGAAACACCATATATTTT. This gives the protein CASNTVRLYSGNTIYF.

This clonotype appeared a few times. The V call is TRBV7-9, the J call TRBJ1-1, with D perhaps TRBD1 (5 bases). The CDR3 contains 16 residues. The V end was cut by 1 base, the J end by 3 bases, with 15 bases between. In germline, CDR1 is SEHNR, CDR2 FQNEAQ (reference sequence). As DNA, the CDR3 is TGTGCCAGCAGCTTAGAAGTACCCGGGACGGACACTGAAGCTTTCTTT. It yields the protein CASSLEVPGTDTEAFF. Combining the CDR3 with reference TRBV7-9 and TRBJ1-1 gives the whole variable domain DTGVSQNPRHKITKRGQNVTFRCDPISEHNRLYWYRQTLGQGPEFLTYFQNEAQLEKSRLLSDRFSAERPKGSFSTLEIQRTEQGDSAMYLCASSLEVPGTDTEAFFGQGTRLTVV.

The rearrangement links TRBV11-2 to TRBJ2-1, with 13 bases aligning to TRBD2. V lost 2 bases, J lost 5 bases, and 9 bases stayed unmatched. The germline gives CDR1 SGHAT, CDR2 FQNNGV. This CDR3 is 18 amino acids long. The CDR3 spells CASSLLRTSGSSHNEQFF. Here the CDR3 DNA reads TGTGCCAGCAGCTTACTACGGACTAGCGGGAGTTCCCACAATGAGCAGTTCTTC.

This clonotype was counted a few times. The chain recombines TRBV20-1 with TRBJ1-2; D possibly corresponds to TRBD1 (6 bases). Germline V gives CDR1 DFQATT, CDR2 SNEGSKA (reference sequence). CDR3 size: 12 residues. The ends were cut back, 3 bases at V and 5 bases at J, with 10 bases in the middle. The CDR3 spells CSARLGAYGYTF. The DNA of the CDR3 is TGCAGTGCTAGGCTGGGGGCTTATGGCTACACCTTC.